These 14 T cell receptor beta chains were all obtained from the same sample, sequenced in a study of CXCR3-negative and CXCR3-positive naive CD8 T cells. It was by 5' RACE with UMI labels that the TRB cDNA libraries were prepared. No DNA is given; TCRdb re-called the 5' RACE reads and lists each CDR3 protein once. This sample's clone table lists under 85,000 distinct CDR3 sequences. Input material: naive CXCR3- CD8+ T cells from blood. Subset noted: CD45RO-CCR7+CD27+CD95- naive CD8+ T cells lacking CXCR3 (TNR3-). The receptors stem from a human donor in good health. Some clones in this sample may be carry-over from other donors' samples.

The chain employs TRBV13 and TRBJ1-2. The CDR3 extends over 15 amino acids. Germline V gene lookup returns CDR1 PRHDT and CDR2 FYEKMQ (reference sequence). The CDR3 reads CASSSSEDGTYGYTF.

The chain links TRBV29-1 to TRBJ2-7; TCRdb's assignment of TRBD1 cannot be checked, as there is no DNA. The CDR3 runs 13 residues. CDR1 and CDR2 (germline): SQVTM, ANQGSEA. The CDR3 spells CSVEWDTTYEQYF.

This chain's CDR3 is CASSLPGYSYEQYF. V is TRBV3-1 and J is TRBJ2-7; checking the TCRdb D call of TRBD1 is not possible without DNA. The germline gives CDR1 LGHDT, CDR2 YNNKEL (reference sequence). CDR3 size: 14 residues.

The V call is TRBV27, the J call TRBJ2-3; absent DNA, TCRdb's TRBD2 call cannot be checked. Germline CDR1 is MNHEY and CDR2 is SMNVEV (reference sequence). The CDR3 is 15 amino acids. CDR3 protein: CASPPSGRNTDTQYF.

This CDR3 is CSATWTGAEQYF. The rearrangement uses TRBV20-1 and TRBJ2-7; TCRdb's D gene call, TRBD1, goes unchecked for lack of DNA. The CDR3 is 12 residues long. Germline values: CDR1 DFQATT, CDR2 SNEGSKA (reference sequence).

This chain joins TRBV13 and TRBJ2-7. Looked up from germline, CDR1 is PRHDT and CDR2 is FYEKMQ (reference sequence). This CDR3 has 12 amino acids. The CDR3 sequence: CASSLAGREQYF.

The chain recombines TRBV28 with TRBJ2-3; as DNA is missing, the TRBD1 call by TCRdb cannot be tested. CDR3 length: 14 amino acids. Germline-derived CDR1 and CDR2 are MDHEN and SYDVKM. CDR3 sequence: CASSYGQDTDTQYF.

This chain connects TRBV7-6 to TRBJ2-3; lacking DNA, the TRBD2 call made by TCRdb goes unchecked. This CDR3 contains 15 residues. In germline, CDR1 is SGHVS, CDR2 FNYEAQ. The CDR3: CASSLLASGTDTQYF.

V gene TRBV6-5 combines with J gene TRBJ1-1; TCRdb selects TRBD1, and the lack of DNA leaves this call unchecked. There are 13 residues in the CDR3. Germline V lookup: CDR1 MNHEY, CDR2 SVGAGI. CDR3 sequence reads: CASSGDSNTEAFF.

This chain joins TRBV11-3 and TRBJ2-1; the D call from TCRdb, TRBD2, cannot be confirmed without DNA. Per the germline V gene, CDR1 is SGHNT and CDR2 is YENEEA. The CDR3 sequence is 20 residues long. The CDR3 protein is CASSLGEGQGLAGGGNEQFF.

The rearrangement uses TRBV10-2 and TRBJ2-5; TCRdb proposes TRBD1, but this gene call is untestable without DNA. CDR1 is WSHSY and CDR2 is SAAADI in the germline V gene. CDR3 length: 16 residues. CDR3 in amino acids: CASSDMDNHEQETQYF.

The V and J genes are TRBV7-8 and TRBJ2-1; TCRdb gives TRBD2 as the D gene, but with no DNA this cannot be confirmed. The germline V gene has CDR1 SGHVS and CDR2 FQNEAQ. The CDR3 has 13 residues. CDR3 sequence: CASSRGTRNEQFF.

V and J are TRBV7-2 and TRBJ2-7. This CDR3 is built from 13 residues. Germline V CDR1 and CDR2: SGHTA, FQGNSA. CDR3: CASSRTEAYEQYF. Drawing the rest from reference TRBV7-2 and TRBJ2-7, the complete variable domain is GAGVSQSPSNKVTEKGKDVELRCDPISGHTALYWYRQSLGQGLEFLIYFQGNSAPDKSGLPSDRFSAERTGGSVSTLTIQRTQQEDSAVYLCASSRTEAYEQYFGPGTRLTVT.

CDR3 in amino acids: CSVLSAGRQETQYF. This chain connects TRBV29-1 to TRBJ2-5; there is no DNA to check the TCRdb D call of TRBD2. Germline V gene sequence: CDR1 SQVTM, CDR2 ANQGSEA. The CDR3 spans 14 residues.